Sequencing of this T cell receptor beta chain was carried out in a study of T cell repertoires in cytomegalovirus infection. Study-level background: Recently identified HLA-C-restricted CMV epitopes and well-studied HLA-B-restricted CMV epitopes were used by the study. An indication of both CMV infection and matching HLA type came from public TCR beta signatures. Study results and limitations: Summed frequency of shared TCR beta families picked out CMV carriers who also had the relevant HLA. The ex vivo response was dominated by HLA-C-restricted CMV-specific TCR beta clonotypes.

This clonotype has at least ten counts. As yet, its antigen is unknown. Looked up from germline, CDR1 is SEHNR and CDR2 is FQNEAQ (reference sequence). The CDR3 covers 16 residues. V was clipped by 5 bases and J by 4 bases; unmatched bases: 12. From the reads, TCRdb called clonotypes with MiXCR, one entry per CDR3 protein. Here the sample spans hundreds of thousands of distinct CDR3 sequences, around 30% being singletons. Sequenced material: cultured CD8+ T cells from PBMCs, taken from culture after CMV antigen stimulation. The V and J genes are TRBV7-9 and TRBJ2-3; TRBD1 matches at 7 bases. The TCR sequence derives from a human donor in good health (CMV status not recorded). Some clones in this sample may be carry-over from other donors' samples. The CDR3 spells CASSQTEDRRPDTQYF. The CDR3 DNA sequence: TGTGCCAGCAGCCAAACCGAGGACAGGCGCCCAGATACGCAGTATTTT.